The next 23 T cell receptor beta chains were all read from a single sample in a study of blood T cells in healthy people across ages. A second PCR of about 7 to 12 cycles used a sample-barcoded 5' primer and a J-beta primer mix. One entry per CDR3 protein, called by TCRdb with MiXCR from the 5' RACE reads. The data hold 800,000 or so distinct CDR3 sequences, with more than 35% observed a single time. Sample: blood. The receptors derive from a man older than 75 in good health.

This clonotype was seen more than once but under ten times. V gene TRBV10-3 combines with J gene TRBJ2-5; no definite D call. V shed 3 bases and J shed 0 bases, with 8 bases lying between them. This CDR3 is 14 amino acids long. Germline assignment: CDR1 ENHRY and CDR2 SYGVKD. CDR3 residues: CAISDRPYQETQYF. The CDR3 nucleotides read TGTGCCATCAGTGACAGGCCCTACCAAGAGACCCAGTACTTC.

V usage is TRBV20-1 and J usage is TRBJ2-5; 15 bases map to TRBD2. V gave up 6 bases and J gave up 9 bases; unmatched junction bases: 11. The V gene's germline CDR1 is DFQATT and CDR2 SNEGSKA (reference sequence). This CDR3 is built from 15 residues. DNA for the CDR3: TGCAGTGCCTTGGGACTAGCGGGAGGTTTTAGGGCCCAGTACTTC. Translation: CSALGLAGGFRAQYF.

In the case of this clonotype: This may be a read error, as it is one base from a much larger clone. V is TRBV28 and J is TRBJ2-3; tentatively, D is TRBD2 (6 bases). The V gene's germline CDR1 is MDHEN and CDR2 SYDVKM. This CDR3 is built from 14 residues. Trimming took off 5 bases at V and 8 bases at J, with 17 bases between the two ends. The CDR3 reads CASSVRRDRGTQYF. DNA for the CDR3: TGTGCCAGCAGTGTCAGGCGGGATAGGGGTACGCAGTATTTT.

This chain connects TRBV7-2 to TRBJ2-7; D perhaps matches TRBD1 (5 bases). CDR1 is SGHTA and CDR2 is FQGNSA in the germline V gene. The V end was cut by 5 bases, the J end by 7 bases, with 24 bases between. This CDR3 is built from 16 residues. This CDR3 is CASSRQGFGSYNEQYF. CDR3 bases: TGTGCCAGCAGCCGGCAGGGTTTTGGCTCCTACAATGAGCAGTACTTC.

About this clonotype: At one end, the junction sequence differs from germline, possibly due to a read error. The chain has TRBV7-2 and TRBJ2-1; D possibly corresponds to TRBD2 (7 bases). This CDR3 has 14 amino acids. In germline, CDR1 is SGHTA, CDR2 FQGNSA. CDR3 bases: TGTGCCAGCAGCTTAGCCGCGGGGGACAATGGGCAGTTCTTC. Translated: CASSLAAGDNGQFF.

This clonotype was found a few times. V gene TRBV5-6 combines with J gene TRBJ2-3, with 9 bases that match TRBD1. The CDR3 consists of 15 residues. The junction had 7 bases not matched to a gene; V was cut back by 4 bases and J by 4 bases. Germline lookup yields CDR1 SGHDT and CDR2 YYEEEE. CDR3 sequence reads: CASSIGQGSADTQYF. Written as DNA, the CDR3 is TGTGCCAGCAGCATCGGACAGGGGAGCGCAGATACGCAGTATTTT.

This clonotype was detected a few times. This rearrangement joins TRBV7-2 to TRBJ2-1; 9 bases match TRBD2. Germline lookup yields CDR1 SGHTA and CDR2 FQGNSA. The CDR3 length is 14 residues. The V gene end was trimmed by 1 base and the J gene end by 8 bases; junction bases not matched to a gene: 3. The DNA of the CDR3 is TGTGCCAGCAGCTTAGTGGGACTAGCCCATGAGCAGTTCTTC. This translates into CASSLVGLAHEQFF.

CDR3 protein: CASSAGQGDNEQFF. The CDR3 DNA sequence: TGCGCCAGCAGCGCCGGACAGGGAGACAATGAGCAGTTCTTC. V usage is TRBV5-1 and J usage is TRBJ2-1, with 8 positions matching TRBD1. V gave up 4 bases and J gave up 5 bases; unmatched junction bases: 5. Germline V gene lookup returns CDR1 SGHRS and CDR2 YFSETQ. The CDR3 is made up of 14 amino acids.

The rearrangement uses TRBV4-1 and TRBJ1-2; the D gene is possibly TRBD1 (5 bases). The V gene lost 3 bases and the J gene lost 6 bases, with 14 bases spanning the gap. The CDR3 consists of 14 residues. CDR1 is MGHRA, CDR2 YSYEKL, per germline. CDR3 sequence: CASSQAGPRNGYTF. Written as DNA, the CDR3 is TGCGCCAGCAGCCAGGCGGGGCCAAGGAATGGCTACACCTTC.

Only a few counts were recorded for this clonotype. The chain joins TRBV29-1 to TRBJ2-5; no clear D. The germline V and J ends were trimmed by 3 bases and 2 bases, with 10 bases remaining between them. Germline V gene lookup returns CDR1 SQVTM and CDR2 ANQGSEA. The CDR3 totals 13 residues. The CDR3 sequence: CSVDSNLQETQYF. CDR3 DNA sequence: TGCAGCGTTGACAGCAATCTTCAAGAGACCCAGTACTTC.

This clonotype was detected many times. V gene TRBV20-1 combines with J gene TRBJ2-5; no definite D call. Germline loops: CDR1 DFQATT, CDR2 SNEGSKA (reference sequence). The CDR3 has 12 residues. The V and J ends lost 3 bases and 8 bases respectively, with 13 bases between them. The CDR3 sequence: CSASTDVYTQYF. Here the CDR3 DNA reads TGCAGTGCTAGTACAGACGTCTACACCCAGTACTTC.

This sequence joins TRBV29-1 and TRBJ2-3, with a tentative D call TRBD2 (5 bases). CDR3 length: 17 residues. Trimming cost V 3 bases and J 0 bases, with 19 bases left between them. The germline gives CDR1 SQVTM, CDR2 ANQGSEA. DNA of the CDR3: TGCAGCGTTGACGCTGGGATGGGGAGAACTAGCACAGATACGCAGTATTTT. Translation: CSVDAGMGRTSTDTQYF.

This clonotype was seen more than once but under ten times. This chain joins TRBV28 and TRBJ1-5, with 10 bases lining up with TRBD1. CDR1 and CDR2 from the germline V gene are MDHEN and SYDVKM. The CDR3 extends over 17 amino acids. V shed 2 bases, J shed 6 bases, and the junction held 10 bases outside the gene matches. The CDR3 bases are TGTGCCAGCAGTTTACCCAGACAGGGGGCGAATGGTCAGCCCCAGCATTTT. Its translation is CASSLPRQGANGQPQHF. Full variable domain (remainder filled in from reference TRBV28 and TRBJ1-5): DVKVTQSSRYLVKRTGEKVFLECVQDMDHENMFWYRQDPGLGLRLIYFSYDVKMKEKGDIPEGYSVSREKKERFSLILESASTNQTSMYLCASSLPRQGANGQPQHFGDGTRLSIL.

This clonotype was detected a few times. The chain is built from TRBV20-1 and TRBJ2-7, with 9 bases aligning to TRBD1. Germline loops: CDR1 DFQATT, CDR2 SNEGSKA (reference sequence). This CDR3 has 14 amino acids. V shed 5 bases, J shed 1 base, and the junction held 6 bases outside the gene matches. The CDR3 bases are TGCAGTGCTGGGGGGACAGGGACTTCCTACGAGCAGTACTTC. It specifies CSAGGTGTSYEQYF.

This chain uses TRBV20-1 with TRBJ2-7, with a weak D call TRBD1 (6 bases). The V gene lost 5 bases and the J gene lost 0 bases, with 11 bases spanning the gap. The germline gives CDR1 DFQATT, CDR2 SNEGSKA (reference sequence). This CDR3 has 13 amino acids. The CDR3 DNA is TGCAGTGCTGAAAGACAGGCCTCCTACGAGCAGTACTTC. Its protein is CSAERQASYEQYF.

Ten or more counts support this clonotype. V and J are TRBV11-2 and TRBJ2-7; D may match TRBD1 or TRBD2 (5 bases each). The V gene lost 0 bases and the J gene lost 2 bases, with 11 bases spanning the gap. Per the germline V gene, CDR1 is SGHAT and CDR2 is FQNNGV. The CDR3 has 15 amino acids. CDR3 loop: CASSLDSGPAYEQYF. The CDR3 DNA follows: TGTGCCAGCAGCTTAGATTCGGGACCAGCCTACGAGCAGTACTTC.

This chain joins TRBV7-2 and TRBJ1-5; TRBD1 agrees at 7 bases. The length of the CDR3 is 18 residues. Germline values: CDR1 SGHTA, CDR2 FQGNSA. Trimming at V came to 2 bases and at J to 1 base, leaving 11 bases not matched to a gene. The CDR3 is CASSLSLQGGLSNQPQHF. The CDR3 bases are TGTGCCAGCAGCTTATCTCTCCAGGGGGGATTAAGCAATCAGCCCCAGCATTTT.

The chain recombines TRBV5-1 with TRBJ2-1; D possibly matches TRBD1 or TRBD2 (5 bases each). Germline CDR1 is SGHRS and CDR2 is YFSETQ. V gave up 0 bases and J gave up 6 bases, with 13 bases separating them. The length of the CDR3 is 15 residues. CDR3 region: CASSLAGARANEQFF. The CDR3 DNA reads TGCGCCAGCAGCTTGGCCGGGGCCCGGGCCAATGAGCAGTTCTTC.

This clonotype was found a few times. The chain has TRBV9 and TRBJ2-1; TRBD2 agrees at 7 bases. This CDR3 comprises 15 residues. Germline-derived CDR1 and CDR2 are SGDLS and YYNGEE. Trimming took 1 base from V and 6 from J; bases not matched to a gene: 7. The CDR3 DNA reads TGTGCCAGCAGCGTATTTTCTAGCGGACCCAATGAGCAGTTCTTC. Its protein product is CASSVFSSGPNEQFF.

V usage is TRBV27 and J usage is TRBJ2-4; D is perhaps TRBD1 or TRBD2 (6 bases each). The DNA end is a closer match to TRBJ2-7, so the J assignment may be wrong. The V gene's germline CDR1 is MNHEY and CDR2 SMNVEV (reference sequence). CDR3 length: 15 residues. CDR3 in DNA: TGTGCCAGCAGTTTATCGACCGGGGGCTTCTACGAGCAGTACTTC. Amino acids: CASSLSTGGFYEQYF.

V and J are TRBV20-1 and TRBJ2-3, with 7 bases matching TRBD2. The germline V gene has CDR1 DFQATT and CDR2 SNEGSKA (reference sequence). J gave up 5 bases and V 0 bases, and 2 bases lay outside the gene matches. The CDR3 extends over 13 amino acids. This CDR3 is CSARDGGIDTQYF. The CDR3 DNA reads as TGCAGTGCTAGAGACGGGGGGATAGATACGCAGTATTTT.

This clonotype was counted only a few times. The chain has TRBV29-1 and TRBJ2-3, with D possibly TRBD2 on 6 matching bases. Germline V gives CDR1 SQVTM, CDR2 ANQGSEA. The length of the CDR3 is 14 residues. With 0 bases removed from V and 5 bases from J, the gap between germline ends came to 12 bases. This chain's CDR3 is CSVEDRGRVDTQYF. CDR3 bases: TGCAGCGTTGAAGATCGGGGGAGAGTAGATACGCAGTATTTT.

The genes are TRBV20-1 and TRBJ1-5; a weak D match, TRBD1 (5 bases). The CDR3 runs 14 residues. Per the germline V gene, CDR1 is DFQATT and CDR2 is SNEGSKA (reference sequence). V was clipped by 4 bases and J by 0 bases, with 10 bases between them. CDR3: CSATRGNSNQPQHF. The CDR3 region has the DNA TGCAGTGCTACTCGGGGGAATAGCAATCAGCCCCAGCATTTT.